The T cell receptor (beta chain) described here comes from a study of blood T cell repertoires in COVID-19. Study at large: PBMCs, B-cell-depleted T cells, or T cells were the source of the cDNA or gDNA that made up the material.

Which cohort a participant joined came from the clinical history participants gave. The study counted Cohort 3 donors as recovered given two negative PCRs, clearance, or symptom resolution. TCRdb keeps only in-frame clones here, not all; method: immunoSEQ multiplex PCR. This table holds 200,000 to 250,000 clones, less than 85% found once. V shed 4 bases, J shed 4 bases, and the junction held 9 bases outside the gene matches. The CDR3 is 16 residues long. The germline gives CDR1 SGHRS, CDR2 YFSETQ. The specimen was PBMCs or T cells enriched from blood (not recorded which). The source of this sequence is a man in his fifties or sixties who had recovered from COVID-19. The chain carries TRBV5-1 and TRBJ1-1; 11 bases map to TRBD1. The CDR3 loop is CASSLTPGTGGTEAFF. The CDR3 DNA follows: TGCGCCAGCAGCCTCACACCCGGGACAGGGGGCACTGAAGCTTTCTTT.